The entry below gives a single T cell receptor beta chain sequence along with its context. In the original workflow: Estimation of nucleated cell counts was performed using reference gene primer amplification. The method was immunoSEQ multiplex PCR; TCRdb's version includes in-frame clones alone and lacks a portion of them. Clone size and the V and J calls come from that table; the DNA yielded D and trimming. The sample lists some 270,000 clones, roughly 84% seen once, with 0.87% in the top ten. Seattle enrolled patients during active infection and tracked them longitudinally. This record comes from a study of blood T cell repertoires in COVID-19. Study details: The study drew acute and convalescent COVID-19 samples from the United States, Italy and Spain. T cells, B-cell-depleted T cells, or PBMCs provided the cDNA or gDNA that served as material.

From germline, CDR1 is WNHNN and CDR2 SYGVQD (reference sequence). The CDR3 spans 15 residues. The germline V and J ends were trimmed by 7 bases and 4 bases, with 16 bases remaining between them. Sequenced material: peripheral blood. The chain joins TRBV10-1 to TRBJ1-4, with D tentatively TRBD1 (6 bases). The TCR comes from a human donor with COVID-19, enrolled during active disease. The donor label of this sample is uncertain. CDR3: CASNSTDRLNEKLFF. CDR3 bases: TGCGCCAGCAATTCTACCGACAGGCTTAATGAAAAACTGTTTTTT.